This TCR beta chain was retrieved from a study of blood T cell repertoires in COVID-19. The CDR3 runs to 12 residues. Between the trimmed V and J ends, which lost 2 bases and 8 bases, there was a span of 8 bases. Looked up from germline, CDR1 is SGHTA and CDR2 is FQGTGA. Clones were sequenced by immunoSEQ multiplex PCR, and TCRdb holds only the in-frame ones, with some missing. The sample has 150,000 or so clones, roughly 90% seen once. Enrollees, roughly 18 to 90 years old, lived in fewer than 25 US areas. This clone was picked up one time. This TCR was recovered from a woman between 40 and 50 years old who had been exposed to COVID-19. The sequenced sample consisted of PBMCs or T cells enriched from blood (not recorded which). The rearrangement uses TRBV7-3 and TRBJ2-3; a possible D gene is TRBD2 (5 bases). The CDR3 loop is CASSLAGGTQYF. The DNA for the CDR3 is TGTGCCAGCAGCTTAGCGGGTGGTACGCAGTATTTT. Drawing the rest from reference TRBV7-3 and TRBJ2-3, the complete variable domain is GAGVSQTPSNKVTEKGKYVELRCDPISGHTALYWYRQSLGQGPEFLIYFQGTGAADDSGLPNDRFFAVRPEGSVSTLKIQRTERGDSAVYLCASSLAGGTQYFGPGTRLTVL.